The source of this T cell receptor (beta chain) is a study of metastatic and nonmetastatic thyroid tumors. The study, taken as a whole, reports: In blood and tumor, TCR beta diversity was reportedly significantly higher in malignant thyroid tumors than in benign nodules.

Per the germline V gene, CDR1 is SEHNR and CDR2 is FQNEAQ (reference sequence). V gave up 11 bases and J gave up 9 bases; unmatched junction bases: 8. The CDR3 is made up of 13 amino acids. Ahead of thyroid surgery, no patient had received treatment of any kind. TCRdb recomputed clones from the PCR reads via MiXCR. The sample contains about 19,000 clones, 16% of which appear only once. The sample holds many counts of this clone. What it recognizes is unknown. The source of this sequence is a male donor with papillary thyroid cancer or a benign thyroid nodule (not recorded which). Some clones in this sample may be carry-over from other donors' samples. The chain links TRBV7-9 to TRBJ2-1; 12 bases agree with TRBD2. Material for sequencing was blood. DNA of the CDR3: TGTGCCGGGAGGACTAGCGGGAAAGGTGAGCAGTTCTTC. Its protein is CAGRTSGKGEQFF.